The source of this TCR beta chain is a study of T-cell memory formation after mild COVID-19. Study context: The TCR clusters were mostly specific to one donor.

Deletions cut 5 bases from V and 8 bases from J, with 13 bases between. Germline CDR1 MNHNY, CDR2 SVGAGI (reference sequence). The CDR3 has 13 residues. This clonotype was seen just once. Constant-segment primers were used for 5'RACE, and the resulting TCR alpha and TCR beta cDNA libraries carried sample barcodes and UMIs. Via MiXCR, TCRdb re-called the 5' RACE reads, giving one row per CDR3 protein. This table has some 14,000 distinct CDR3 sequences, roughly 16% appearing once. The clonotype comes from a man aged 18 to 30 who had mild COVID-19 (a few samples of this study predate the infection). Cell type and time point are not known. Sequencing was done on a sample of PBMCs or a T cell subset sorted from them (not recorded which). The rearrangement links TRBV6-6 to TRBJ2-1; the D is unclear. CDR3 sequence reads: CASSLQWKDEQFF. The CDR3 DNA reads TGTGCCAGCAGTCTCCAGTGGAAGGATGAGCAGTTCTTC.